The clone carrying this T cell receptor (beta chain) was seen a handful of times. This CDR3 is also generated by other DNA sequences in the sample. This CDR3 is 14 amino acids long. V dropped 0 bases and J dropped 4; count of bases not matched to a gene: 2. CDR1 and CDR2 from the germline V gene are SGDLS and YYNGEE. This entry belongs to a study of blood T cell repertoires in COVID-19. Some clones are missing from TCRdb's copy, which holds only in-frame ones; the method was immunoSEQ multiplex PCR. The sample consists of 95,000 to 150,000 clones, over 75% of them appearing once. The chain combines TRBV9 with TRBJ1-2; 8 bases are a match to TRBD1. The TCR was taken from an older man with active or convalescent COVID-19. Sequencing input: peripheral blood. The CDR3 DNA follows: TGTGCCAGCAGCGTAGGACAGGGGACCTATGGCTACACCTTC. This gives the protein CASSVGQGTYGYTF.